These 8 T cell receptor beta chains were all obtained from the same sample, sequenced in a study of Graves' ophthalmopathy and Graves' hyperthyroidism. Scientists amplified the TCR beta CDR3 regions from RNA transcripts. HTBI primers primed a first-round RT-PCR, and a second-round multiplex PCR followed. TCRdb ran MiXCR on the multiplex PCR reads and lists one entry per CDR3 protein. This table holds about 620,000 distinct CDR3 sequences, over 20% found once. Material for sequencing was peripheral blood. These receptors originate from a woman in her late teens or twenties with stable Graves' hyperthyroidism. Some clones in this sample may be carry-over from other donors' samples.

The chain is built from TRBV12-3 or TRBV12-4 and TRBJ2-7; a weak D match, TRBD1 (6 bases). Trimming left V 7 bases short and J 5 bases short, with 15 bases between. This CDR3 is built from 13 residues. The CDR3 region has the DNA TGTGCCAGCAAACAGGGCCCTCGCCACGAGCAGTACTTC. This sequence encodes CASKQGPRHEQYF.

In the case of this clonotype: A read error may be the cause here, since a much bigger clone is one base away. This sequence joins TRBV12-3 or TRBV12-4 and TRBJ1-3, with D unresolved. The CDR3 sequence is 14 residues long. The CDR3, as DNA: TGTGTCAGCATCAAACTCAATCAAGGAAACACCATATATTTT. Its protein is CVSIKLNQGNTIYF.

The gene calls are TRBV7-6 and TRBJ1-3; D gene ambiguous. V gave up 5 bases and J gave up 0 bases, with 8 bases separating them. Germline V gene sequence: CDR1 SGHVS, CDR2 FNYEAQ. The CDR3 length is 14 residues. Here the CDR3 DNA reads TGTGCCAGCAGCCGAGTAGACTCTGGAAACACCATATATTTT. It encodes CASSRVDSGNTIYF.

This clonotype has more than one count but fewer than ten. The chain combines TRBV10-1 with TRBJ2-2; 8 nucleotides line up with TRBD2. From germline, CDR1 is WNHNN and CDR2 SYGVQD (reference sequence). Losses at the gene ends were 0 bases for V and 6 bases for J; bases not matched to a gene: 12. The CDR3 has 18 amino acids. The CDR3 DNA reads TGCGCCAGCAGTGAGTCTTTCGCGGGACTAGGGTCGTCCGGGGAGCTGTTTTTT. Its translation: CASSESFAGLGSSGELFF.

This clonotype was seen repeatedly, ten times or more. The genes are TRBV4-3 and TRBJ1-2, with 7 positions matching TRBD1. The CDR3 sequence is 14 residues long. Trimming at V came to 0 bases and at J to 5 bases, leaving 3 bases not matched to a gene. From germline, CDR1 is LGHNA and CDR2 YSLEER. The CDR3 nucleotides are TGCGCCAGCAGCCAAGAGAGGACAGGTTATGGCTACACCTTC. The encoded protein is CASSQERTGYGYTF.

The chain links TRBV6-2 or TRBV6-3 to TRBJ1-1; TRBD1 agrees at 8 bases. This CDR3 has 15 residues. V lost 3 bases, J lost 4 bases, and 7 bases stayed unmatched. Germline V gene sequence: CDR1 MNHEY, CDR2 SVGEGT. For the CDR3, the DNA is TGTGCCAGCAGTTATTGGACAGGGTGGGGCACTGAAGCTTTCTTT. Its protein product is CASSYWTGWGTEAFF.

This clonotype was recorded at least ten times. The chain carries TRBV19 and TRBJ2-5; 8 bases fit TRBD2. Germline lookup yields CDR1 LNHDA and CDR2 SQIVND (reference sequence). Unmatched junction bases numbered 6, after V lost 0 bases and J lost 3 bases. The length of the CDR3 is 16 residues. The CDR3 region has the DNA TGTGCCAGTAGTATAGACTTCTACGGGGGGGAAGAGACCCAGTACTTC. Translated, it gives CASSIDFYGGEETQYF.

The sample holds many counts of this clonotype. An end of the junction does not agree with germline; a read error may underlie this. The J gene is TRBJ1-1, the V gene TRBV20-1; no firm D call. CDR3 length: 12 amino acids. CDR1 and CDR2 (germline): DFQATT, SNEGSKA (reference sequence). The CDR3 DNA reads TGCAGTGCTGGAGACACGAACACTGAAGCTTTCTTT. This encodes CSAGDTNTEAFF.